This paragraph covers one TCR beta chain sequence. This clonotype was recorded a few times. There is no known antigen for this receptor. Per-base qualities were not stored, and no clone one base away is much larger. CDR1 and CDR2 are drawn from the germline V gene: SGHAT, FQNNGV. Trimming removed 7 bases from V and 9 bases from J; the gene matches leave 8 bases unexplained. The CDR3 covers 13 residues, taking in both the cysteine and the phenylalanine. The CDR3 DNA has 39 bases and is translated from base 1. The protocol used for the library was 5' RACE. Sequencing took place on an Illumina HiSeq 2500. A second PCR of roughly 7 to 11 cycles was performed with a sample-barcoded 5' primer and a J-beta primer mix. A unique molecular identifier was introduced onto each TCR beta cDNA molecule by a template-switch 5' adaptor carrying 12 random nucleotides. Each sample yielded at least 3 million CDR3-containing paired-end reads. All of the RNA was converted into first-strand cDNA using the Mint cDNA synthesis kit, with a TRBC-specific oligonucleotide serving as the primer. All cDNA was treated with uracil-DNA glycosylase and then went through a first 18-cycle PCR with the universal primers M1SS and BC2_uni_R. As for the original processing: Each sample was normalized by randomly selecting 1 million high-quality reads, each carrying a distinct molecular identifier. Instead of being binned into consensus sequences, reads that shared molecular identifiers were thrown out. MiTCR, run with a Q25 quality threshold and the strictest error-elimination algorithm, handled CDR3 identification, clonotype clustering and error correction. A nonparametric unseen species model with Euler transformation was used to estimate a lower bound on total TCR beta diversity. Through fastp at Q25 and MiXCR, TCRdb rebuilt clones from the public reads, retaining in-frame beta chains. All rows with the same CDR3 protein become a single entry with the most common DNA and genes. These V and J calls are TCRdb output, not the study's own analysis. The table for this sample lists more than 800,000 distinct CDR3 sequences; 25% to 30% of them were counted only once. The ten largest clones take up roughly 17% of the sample.

The data were taken from a study of blood T cells in healthy people across ages (dated by TCRdb to the mid-2010s). About the study as a whole: In model experiments, roughly one uniquely barcoded TCR beta cDNA molecule per two T cells was captured by template switching. To track age-related changes in TCR beta repertoire diversity, the study relied on deep sequencing normalized with unique cDNA molecular identifiers. Four age groups were formed from the donors: young (average approximately 16 years), middle-aged (less than 40), aged (around 62) and long-lived (around 82). To avoid experimental bias, donors of different ages were randomly spread across the sequencing lanes. Two additional independent replicas of 1 million unique cDNA reads from the same blood draw were analyzed for two donors (one aged 18 to 30 and one aged 80 or older). Overall study results and their limits: There was a strong correlation between observed TCR beta diversity and the percentage of naive T cells measured by flow cytometry. Estimates of total diversity based on one million sequenced T cells were considered lower bounds and underestimates. Since profiling was done on bulk unsorted PBMCs, naive and antigen-experienced compartments could not be conclusively compared. Because donor CMV infection status was unknown, age-related changes in expanded clonotypes were potentially confounded. The long-lived group showed more naive CD4+ T cells, fewer expanded clones and increased TCR diversity than the aged group, suggesting age selection. As age increased, observed TCR beta diversity per million T cells dropped in a roughly linear way, and a significant reduction was already evident by age about 36.

The approximately 39 donors, aged about 6 to 100 years, were systemically healthy Caucasian individuals from Russia. Ten milliliters of peripheral blood were drawn from each donor into EDTA-treated Vacutainer tubes. Ficoll-Paque density-gradient centrifugation was used to isolate PBMCs, with at least 6 million obtained per sample. Total RNA was extracted from PBMCs with Trizol reagent, with at least 6 micrograms obtained per sample. For every donor, an aliquot of PBMCs went through flow cytometry to measure the percentages of naive CD45RAhigh/CD27high T cells. The chain was built from TRBV11-2 and TRBJ2-1, with 8 junctional bases fitting TRBD1. The receptor was derived from a woman aged 80 or older in good health. Material for sequencing was blood. The nucleotides read TGTGCCAGCAACTTCCAGGGGGCGGGTGAGCAGTTCTTC. Translated, this is CASNFQGAGEQFF.